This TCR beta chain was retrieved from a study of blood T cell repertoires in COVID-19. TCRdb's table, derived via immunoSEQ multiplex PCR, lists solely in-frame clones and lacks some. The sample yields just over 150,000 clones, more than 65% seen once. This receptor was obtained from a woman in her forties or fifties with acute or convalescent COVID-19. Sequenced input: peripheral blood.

CDR3 coding DNA: TGCGCCAGCAGCCAAGAGCCCCAGGTGGCCGGGGAGCTGTTTTTT. Its protein product is CASSQEPQVAGELFF. This sequence joins TRBV4-3 and TRBJ2-2; D ambiguous. There are 15 residues in the CDR3. The germline V gene has CDR1 LGHNA and CDR2 YSLEER. V was trimmed by 0 bases and J by 6 bases, leaving 11 bases between them.